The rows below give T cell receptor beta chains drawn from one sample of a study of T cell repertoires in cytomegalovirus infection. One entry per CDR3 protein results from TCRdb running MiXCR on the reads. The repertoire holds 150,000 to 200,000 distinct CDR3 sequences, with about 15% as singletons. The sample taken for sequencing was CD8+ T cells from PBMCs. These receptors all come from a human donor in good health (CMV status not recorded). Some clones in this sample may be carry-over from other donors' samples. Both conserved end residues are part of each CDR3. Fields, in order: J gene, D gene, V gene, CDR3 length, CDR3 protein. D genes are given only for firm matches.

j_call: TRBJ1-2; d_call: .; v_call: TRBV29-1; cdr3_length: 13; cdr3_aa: CSVEDMKVYGYTF
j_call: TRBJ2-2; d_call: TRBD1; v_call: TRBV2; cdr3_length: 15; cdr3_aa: CASSPGQVIPGELFF
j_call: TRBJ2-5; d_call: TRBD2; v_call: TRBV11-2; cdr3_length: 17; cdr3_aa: CASSFFLAGGAGETQYF
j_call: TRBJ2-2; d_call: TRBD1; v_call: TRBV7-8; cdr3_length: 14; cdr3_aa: CANEQGAHTGELFF
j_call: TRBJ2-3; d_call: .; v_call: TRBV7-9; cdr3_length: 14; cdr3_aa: CASSPWQGLDTQYF
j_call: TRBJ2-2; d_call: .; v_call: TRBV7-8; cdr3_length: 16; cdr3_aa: CASSLQGSGNTGELFF
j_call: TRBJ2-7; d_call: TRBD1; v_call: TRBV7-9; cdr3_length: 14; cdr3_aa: CASSRTGGKNEQYF
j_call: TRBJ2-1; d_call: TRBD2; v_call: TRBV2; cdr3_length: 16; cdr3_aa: CASSVWTSGGYNEQFF
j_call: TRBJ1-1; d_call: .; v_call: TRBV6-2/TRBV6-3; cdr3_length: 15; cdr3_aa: CASSTSGNLNTEAFF
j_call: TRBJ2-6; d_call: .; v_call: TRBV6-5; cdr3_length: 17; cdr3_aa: CASSPRTRGAGANVLTF
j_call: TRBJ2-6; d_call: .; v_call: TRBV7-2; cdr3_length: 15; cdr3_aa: CASILTASGANVLTF
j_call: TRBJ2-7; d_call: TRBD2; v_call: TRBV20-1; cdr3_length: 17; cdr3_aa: CSARDVASGGTSYEQYF
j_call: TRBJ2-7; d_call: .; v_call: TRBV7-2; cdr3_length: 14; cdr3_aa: CASSSDAGAYEQYF
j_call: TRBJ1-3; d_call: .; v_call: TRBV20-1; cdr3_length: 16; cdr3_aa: CSARLEGLSSGNTIYF
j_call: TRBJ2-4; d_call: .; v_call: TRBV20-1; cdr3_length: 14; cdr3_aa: CSASAYLSDNIQYF
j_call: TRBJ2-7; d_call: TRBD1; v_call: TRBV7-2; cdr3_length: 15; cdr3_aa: CASSPGTGRSYEQYF
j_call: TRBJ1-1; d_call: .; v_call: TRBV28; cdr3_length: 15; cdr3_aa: CASSLGGPIDTEAFF
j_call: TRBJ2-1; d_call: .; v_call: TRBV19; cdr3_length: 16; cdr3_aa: CASSIRPQSSYNEQFF
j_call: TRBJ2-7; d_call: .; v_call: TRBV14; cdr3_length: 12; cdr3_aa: CASGETSYEQYF
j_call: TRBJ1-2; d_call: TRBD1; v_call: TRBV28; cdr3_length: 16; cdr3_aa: CASSQDRVVLAYGYTF
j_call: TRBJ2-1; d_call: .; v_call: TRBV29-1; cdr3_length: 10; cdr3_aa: CSGTYNEQFF
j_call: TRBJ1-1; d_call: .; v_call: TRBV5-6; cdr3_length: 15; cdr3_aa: CASETALYLNTEAFF
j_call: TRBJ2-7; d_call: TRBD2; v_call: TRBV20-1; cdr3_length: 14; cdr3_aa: CSARSSGGIYEQYF
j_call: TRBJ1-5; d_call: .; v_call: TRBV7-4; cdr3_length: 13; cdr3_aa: CASSGQLNQPQHF
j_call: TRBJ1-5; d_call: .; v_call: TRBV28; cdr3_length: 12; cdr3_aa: CASTTGSQPQHF
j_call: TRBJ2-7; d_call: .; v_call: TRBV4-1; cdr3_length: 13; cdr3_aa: CASSQASSYEQYF
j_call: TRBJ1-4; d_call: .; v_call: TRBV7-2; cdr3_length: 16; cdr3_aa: CASSPAGSRTNEKLFF
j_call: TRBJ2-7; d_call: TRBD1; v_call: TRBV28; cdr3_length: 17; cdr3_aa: CASSFFLGQGSSYEQYF
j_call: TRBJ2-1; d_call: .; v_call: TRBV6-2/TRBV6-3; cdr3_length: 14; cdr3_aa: CASSFPGSYNEQFF
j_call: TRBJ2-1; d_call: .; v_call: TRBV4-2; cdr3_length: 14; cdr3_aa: CASRPSDSYNEQFF
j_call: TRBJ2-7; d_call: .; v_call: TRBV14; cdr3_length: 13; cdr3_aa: CASSQGAAYEQYF
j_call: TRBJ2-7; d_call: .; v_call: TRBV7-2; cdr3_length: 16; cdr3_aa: CASSYHRDGLDYEQYF
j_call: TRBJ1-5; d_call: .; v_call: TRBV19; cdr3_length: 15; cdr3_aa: CASSFGTSSNQPQHF
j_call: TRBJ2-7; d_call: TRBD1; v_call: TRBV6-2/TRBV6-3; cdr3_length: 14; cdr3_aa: CASTVETGVYEQYF
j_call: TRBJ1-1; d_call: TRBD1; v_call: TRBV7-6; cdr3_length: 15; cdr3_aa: CASSSPEGQGVSAFF
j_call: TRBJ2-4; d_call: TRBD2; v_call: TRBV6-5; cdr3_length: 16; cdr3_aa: CASSDGGGWRENIQYF
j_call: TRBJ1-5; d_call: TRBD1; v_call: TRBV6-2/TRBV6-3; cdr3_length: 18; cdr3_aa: CASSYSKGGTGGSQPQHF
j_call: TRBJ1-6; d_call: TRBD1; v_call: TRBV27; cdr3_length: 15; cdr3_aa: CASSWGQGASSPLHF
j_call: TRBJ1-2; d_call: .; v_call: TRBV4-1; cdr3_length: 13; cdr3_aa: CASSQDKGRGYTF
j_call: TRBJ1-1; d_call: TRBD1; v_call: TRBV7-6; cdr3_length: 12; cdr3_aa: CASSPGGVEAFF
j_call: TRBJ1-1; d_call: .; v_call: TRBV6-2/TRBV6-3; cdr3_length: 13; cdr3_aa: CASSYDGNTEAFF
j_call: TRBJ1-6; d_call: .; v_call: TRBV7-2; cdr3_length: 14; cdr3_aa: CASSPGLFNSPLHF
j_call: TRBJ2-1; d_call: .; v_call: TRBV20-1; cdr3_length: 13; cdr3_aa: CSAFDKIRNEQFF
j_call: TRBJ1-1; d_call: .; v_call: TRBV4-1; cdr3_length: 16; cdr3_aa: CASSQDVNRGNTEAFF
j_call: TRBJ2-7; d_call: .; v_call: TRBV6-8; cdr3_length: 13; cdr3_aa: CASSYGLYYEQYF
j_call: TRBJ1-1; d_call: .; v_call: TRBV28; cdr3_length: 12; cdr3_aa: CASSFPATEAFF
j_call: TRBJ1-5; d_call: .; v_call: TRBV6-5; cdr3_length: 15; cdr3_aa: CASREQLGSNQPQHF
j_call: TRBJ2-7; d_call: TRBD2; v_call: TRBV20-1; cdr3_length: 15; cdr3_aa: CSANVDAGEGYEQYF
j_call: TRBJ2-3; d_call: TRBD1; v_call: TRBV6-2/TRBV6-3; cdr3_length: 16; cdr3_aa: CASSYGTGVITDTQYF
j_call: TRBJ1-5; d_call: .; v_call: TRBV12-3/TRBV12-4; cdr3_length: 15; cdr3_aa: CASSLPSGSNQPQHF
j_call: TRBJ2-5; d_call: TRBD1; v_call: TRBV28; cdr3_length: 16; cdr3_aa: CASSPRTGAHQETQYF
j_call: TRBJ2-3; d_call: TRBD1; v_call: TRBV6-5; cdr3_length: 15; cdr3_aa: CASSSWDSPTDTQYF
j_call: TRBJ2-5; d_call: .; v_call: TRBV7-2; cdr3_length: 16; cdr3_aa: CASRVTARDSRETQYF
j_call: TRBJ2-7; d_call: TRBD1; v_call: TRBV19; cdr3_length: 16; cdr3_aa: CASSTLGTGGSLEQYF
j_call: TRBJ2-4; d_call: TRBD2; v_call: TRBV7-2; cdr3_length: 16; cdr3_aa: CASSLSGGVAKNIQYF
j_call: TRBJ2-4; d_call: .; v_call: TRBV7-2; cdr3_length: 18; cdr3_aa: CASSLGTGSAGPKNIQYF
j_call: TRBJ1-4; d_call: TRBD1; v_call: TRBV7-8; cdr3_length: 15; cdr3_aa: CASSPTGGQGEKLFF
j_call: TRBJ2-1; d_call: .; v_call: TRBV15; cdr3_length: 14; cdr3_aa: CATSKRGSNNEQFF
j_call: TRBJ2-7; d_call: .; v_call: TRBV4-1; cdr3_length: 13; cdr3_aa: CASSARSSYEQYF
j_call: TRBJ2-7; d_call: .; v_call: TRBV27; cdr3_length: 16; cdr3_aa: CASSSELGTVTYEQYF